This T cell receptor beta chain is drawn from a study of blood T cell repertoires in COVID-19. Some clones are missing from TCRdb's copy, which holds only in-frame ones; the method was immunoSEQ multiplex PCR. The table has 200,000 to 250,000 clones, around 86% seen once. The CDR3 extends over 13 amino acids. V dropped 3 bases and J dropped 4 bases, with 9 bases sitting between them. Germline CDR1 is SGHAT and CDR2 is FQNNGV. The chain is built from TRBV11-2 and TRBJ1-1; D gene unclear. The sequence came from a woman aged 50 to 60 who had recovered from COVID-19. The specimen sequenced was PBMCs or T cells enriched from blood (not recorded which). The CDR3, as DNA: TGTGCCAGCAGCTTTCGGAGGCTCACTGAAGCTTTCTTT. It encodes CASSFRRLTEAFF.